This T cell receptor beta chain was identified in a study of cytomegalovirus exposure and HLA in healthy donors. Donors were ostensibly healthy at sampling, although undocumented immune exposures were probable. Comment on this clone: Its antigen is unidentified.

This CDR3 has 14 residues. From germline, CDR1 is SNHLY and CDR2 FYNNEI. General study results and limits: Evidence from a later analysis indicated that most CMV-associated TCR beta chains looked HLA-restricted. Researchers reported in a later analysis that common viral pathogens appeared linked to several top clusters.

Both 60 Vbeta primers and 13 Jbeta primers went into the PCR. Clones were read by immunoSEQ multiplex PCR, and TCRdb kept only the in-frame ones, dropping some. The data contain approximately 220,000 clones, approximately 79% of them singletons. The TCR comes from a girl aged 2 to 9 in good health and CMV-seronegative. J is TRBJ2-5 and V is TRBV2, with 13 positions matching TRBD2. TRBJ2-7 matches the DNA end more closely, so the J call is doubtful. The sequencing sample was made of PBMCs. CDR3 coding DNA: TGTGCCAGCAGGGGACTAGCGGGGAACTACGAGCAGTACTTC. Its translation: CASRGLAGNYEQYF.